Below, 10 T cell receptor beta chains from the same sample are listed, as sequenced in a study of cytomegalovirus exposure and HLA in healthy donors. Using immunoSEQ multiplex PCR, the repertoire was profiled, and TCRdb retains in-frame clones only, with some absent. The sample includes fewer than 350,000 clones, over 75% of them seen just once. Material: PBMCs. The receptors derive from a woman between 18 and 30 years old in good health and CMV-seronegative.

CDR3: CASSFLGGSSYEQYF. CDR3 coding DNA: TGTGCCAGCAGCTTTTTAGGCGGGAGCTCCTACGAGCAGTACTTC. This chain uses TRBV11-1 with TRBJ2-7, with 7 bases matching TRBD2. This CDR3 has 15 amino acids. Per the germline V gene, CDR1 is SGHAT and CDR2 is FQDESV (reference sequence). V shed 3 bases, J shed 0 bases, and the junction held 5 bases outside the gene matches.

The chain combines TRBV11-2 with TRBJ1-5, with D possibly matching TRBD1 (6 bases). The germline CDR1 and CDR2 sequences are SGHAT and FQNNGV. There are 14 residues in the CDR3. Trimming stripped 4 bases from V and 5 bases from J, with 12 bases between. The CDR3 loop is CASSSHRDHQPQHF. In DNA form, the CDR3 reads TGTGCCAGCAGCTCGCACAGGGACCATCAGCCCCAGCATTTT.

Here the CDR3 reads CASSPSWELGSPLHF. CDR3 sequence (DNA): TGTGCCAGCAGCCCCTCCTGGGAGTTAGGTTCACCCCTCCACTTT. The chain links TRBV9 to TRBJ1-6; D is ambiguous. Germline CDR1 is SGDLS and CDR2 is YYNGEE. V lost 4 bases and J lost 9, with 17 bases in between. The CDR3 contains 15 residues.

The CDR3 DNA is TGTGCCAGCAGCGCCGGGTTTGGCACTGAAGCTTTCTTT. It is translated as CASSAGFGTEAFF. The gene calls are TRBV9 and TRBJ1-1; no clear D gene. This CDR3 comprises 13 residues. V was clipped by 3 bases and J by 4 bases, with 10 bases between them. Germline CDR1 SGDLS, CDR2 YYNGEE.

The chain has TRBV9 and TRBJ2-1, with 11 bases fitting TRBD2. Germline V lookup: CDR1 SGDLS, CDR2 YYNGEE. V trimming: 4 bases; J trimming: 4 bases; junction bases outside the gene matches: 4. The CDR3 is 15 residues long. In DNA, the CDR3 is TGTGCCAGCAGCCCGGGACTAGCGGCTTACAATGAGCAGTTCTTC. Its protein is CASSPGLAAYNEQFF.

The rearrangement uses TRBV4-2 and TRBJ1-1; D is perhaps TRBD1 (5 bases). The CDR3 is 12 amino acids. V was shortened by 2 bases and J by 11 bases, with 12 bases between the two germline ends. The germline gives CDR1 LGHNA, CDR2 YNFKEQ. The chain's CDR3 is CASSQRGVGAFF. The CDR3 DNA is TGTGCCAGCAGCCAACGGGGGGTGGGGGCTTTCTTT.

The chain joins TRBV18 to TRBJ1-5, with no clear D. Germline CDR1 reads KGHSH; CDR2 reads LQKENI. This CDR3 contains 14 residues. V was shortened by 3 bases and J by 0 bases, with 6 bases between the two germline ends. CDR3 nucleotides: TGTGCCAGCTCACCGCGGGGTAGCAATCAGCCCCAGCATTTT. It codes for CASSPRGSNQPQHF.

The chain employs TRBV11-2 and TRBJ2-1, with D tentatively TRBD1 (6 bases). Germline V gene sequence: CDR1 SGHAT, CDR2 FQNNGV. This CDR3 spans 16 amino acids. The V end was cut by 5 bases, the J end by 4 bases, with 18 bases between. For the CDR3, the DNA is TGTGCCAGCAGCGACAGAGGGGGTTATCTATACAATGAGCAGTTCTTC. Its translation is CASSDRGGYLYNEQFF.

The CDR3 loop reads CASSISDSYEQYF. CDR3 sequence (DNA): TGTGCCAGCAGCATAAGCGATTCCTACGAGCAGTACTTC. This chain uses TRBV28 with TRBJ2-7; D is unclear. V lost 6 bases and J 1 base, leaving 10 bases between the germline ends. There are 13 residues in the CDR3. Germline assignment: CDR1 MDHEN and CDR2 SYDVKM.

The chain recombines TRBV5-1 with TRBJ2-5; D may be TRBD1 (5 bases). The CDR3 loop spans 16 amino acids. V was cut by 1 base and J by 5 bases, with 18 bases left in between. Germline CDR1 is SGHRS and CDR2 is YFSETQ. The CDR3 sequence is CASSLIKKGPRETQYF. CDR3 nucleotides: TGCGCCAGCAGCTTGATAAAGAAGGGGCCCCGGGAGACCCAGTACTTC.